A selection of T cell receptor beta chains follows, all from one sample in a study of cytomegalovirus exposure and HLA in healthy donors. Sequencing was performed with immunoSEQ multiplex PCR; in TCRdb, only in-frame clones are kept and a portion is missing. Seen here are about 150,000 clones, roughly 80% observed once, and the top ten hold 1% to 1.5%. Sequencing used PBMCs. These receptors were obtained from a man aged 50 to 60 in good health and CMV-seropositive. The CDR3 runs from the conserved cysteine through the conserved F or W. The D gene is left open where the match is weak. Not all rows give a size; the values are once, few, many and, for expanded clones, a class.

>TRBV5-1|TRBD1|NA|TRBJ1-4
CASSLEGAGEKLFF
TGCGCCAGCAGCTTGGAGGGGGCAGGCGAAAAACTGTTTTTT
>TRBV19|NA|few|TRBJ1-5
CASSRRDNSNQPQHF
TGTGCCAGTAGCCGCCGGGACAATAGCAATCAGCCCCAGCATTTT
>TRBV5-5|TRBD2|NA|TRBJ2-5
CASSLIRLAGGHRETQYF
TGTGCCAGCAGCTTAATTCGACTAGCGGGAGGGCATAGGGAGACCCAGTACTTC
>TRBV1|NA|NA|TRBJ2-2
CTSSQEEIGGRGELFF
TGCACCAGCAGCCAAGAAGAGATCGGGGGGCGGGGGGAGCTGTTTTTT
>TRBV5-1|TRBD1|NA|TRBJ2-7
CASSLRQGAVGEQYF
TGCGCCAGCAGCCTACGACAGGGGGCGGTGGGCGAGCAGTACTTC
>TRBV6-1|NA|NA|TRBJ1-2
CASSEEEATGFFYGYTF
TGTGCCAGCAGTGAAGAAGAAGCCACCGGGTTTTTCTATGGCTACACCTTC
>TRBV9|TRBD1|NA|TRBJ1-3
CASSPPGGVNTIYF
TGTGCCAGCAGCCCCCCAGGGGGAGTGAACACCATATATTTT
>TRBV5-1|NA|NA|TRBJ1-2
CASSLESPNYGYTF
TGCGCCAGCAGCTTGGAATCTCCCAACTATGGCTACACCTTC
>TRBV28|NA|NA|TRBJ1-1
CASSLGSTEAFF
TGTGCCAGCAGTCTGGGGAGCACTGAAGCTTTCTTT
>TRBV18|TRBD1|NA|TRBJ1-1
CASSPGQGEGAFF
TGTGCCAGCTCACCTGGACAGGGGGAGGGAGCTTTCTTT
>TRBV21-1|NA|NA|TRBJ1-4
CASSSPGQRTNEKLFF
TGTGCCAGCAGCTCGCCGGGACAGCGGACTAATGAAAAACTGTTTTTT
>TRBV13|NA|NA|TRBJ1-1
CASSFYRAEAFF
TGTGCCAGCAGCTTTTACAGGGCCGAAGCTTTCTTT
>TRBV7-2|TRBD1|NA|TRBJ1-5
CASSLGGGYSNQPQHF
TGTGCCAGCAGCTTAGGAGGGGGCTATAGCAATCAGCCCCAGCATTTT
>TRBV7-9|TRBD2|NA|TRBJ2-1
CASSTPGTSGQYNEQFF
TGTGCCAGCAGCACCCCGGGGACTAGCGGCCAATACAATGAGCAGTTCTTC
>TRBV6-5|TRBD1|few|TRBJ1-2
CASSPSGGRALGYTF
TGTGCCAGCAGTCCGTCAGGGGGCCGGGCTTTGGGCTACACCTTC
>TRBV28|NA|NA|TRBJ1-5
CASSTTVGSQPQHF
TGTGCCAGCAGTACAACAGTGGGGAGTCAGCCCCAGCATTTT
>TRBV28|TRBD1|NA|TRBJ2-7
CASSLPTGTVYEQYF
TGTGCCAGCAGCCTCCCCACCGGGACAGTTTACGAGCAGTACTTC
>TRBV18|TRBD1|once|TRBJ1-2
CASSPQDRAGYTF
TGTGCCAGCTCACCCCAGGACAGGGCAGGCTACACCTTC
>TRBV9|NA|NA|TRBJ2-1
CASGGDSSYNEQFF
TGTGCCAGCGGCGGAGACAGCTCCTACAATGAGCAGTTCTTC
>TRBV19|NA|NA|TRBJ2-7
CASSPRWTDSSYEQYF
TGTGCCAGTAGTCCCCGTTGGACAGATAGCTCCTACGAGCAGTACTTC
>TRBV5-1|TRBD2|few|TRBJ2-3
CASSVTSASTDTQYF
TGCGCCAGCAGCGTTACTAGCGCTAGCACAGATACGCAGTATTTT
>TRBV10-3|TRBD1|few|TRBJ1-1
CAIGQDAEAFF
TGTGCCATAGGACAGGACGCTGAAGCTTTCTTT
>TRBV5-1|TRBD2|NA|TRBJ2-7
CASSLGLAGAYEQYF
TGCGCCAGCAGCTTGGGACTAGCGGGGGCCTACGAGCAGTACTTC
>TRBV15|NA|NA|TRBJ1-1
CATSRDSLTTEAFF
TGTGCCACCAGCAGAGATAGTCTCACCACTGAAGCTTTCTTT
>TRBV28|NA|NA|TRBJ2-3
CASSLFGAGQYF
TGTGCCAGCAGTTTATTTGGGGCTGGGCAGTATTTT
>TRBV9|TRBD1|NA|TRBJ1-1
CASSIGQGRTEAFF
TGTGCCAGCAGCATTGGACAGGGAAGGACTGAAGCTTTCTTT
>TRBV21-1|NA|NA|TRBJ2-7
CASSKKGSGECHYEQYF
TGTGCCAGCAGCAAAAAGGGAAGCGGGGAGTGTCACTACGAGCAGTACTTC
>TRBV19|NA|NA|TRBJ1-2
CASSNNGETTLKTF
TGTGCCAGTAGTAACAATGGGGAGACGACGCTTAAGACGTTC
>TRBV5-1|NA|NA|TRBJ2-3
CASSSPGTDTQYF
TGCGCCAGCAGCTCCCCAGGCACAGATACGCAGTATTTT
>TRBV7-2|NA|NA|TRBJ2-4
CASSWGSVAKNIQYF
TGTGCCAGCAGCTGGGGTAGCGTCGCCAAAAACATTCAGTACTTC
>TRBV6-5|NA|NA|TRBJ1-1
CASSPTGNTEAFF
TGTGCCAGCAGCCCTACAGGGAACACTGAAGCTTTCTTT
>TRBV25-1|NA|few|TRBJ1-4
CASSEDYGEKLFF
TGTGCCAGCAGTGAAGACTATGGCGAAAAACTGTTTTTT
>TRBV18|NA|NA|TRBJ2-5
CASGESLQETQYF
TGTGCCAGTGGGGAGAGCCTTCAAGAGACCCAGTACTTC
>TRBV7-2|NA|NA|TRBJ2-7
CASSFERSSYEQYF
TGTGCCAGCAGCTTCGAGCGTAGCTCCTACGAGCAGTACTTC
>TRBV6-1|TRBD1|NA|TRBJ1-1
CASSEYQGDTEAFF
TGTGCCAGCAGTGAGTATCAGGGGGACACTGAAGCTTTCTTT
>TRBV5-4|NA|NA|TRBJ1-3
CASSSELPGVGNTIYF
TGTGCCAGCAGCTCCGAACTCCCAGGGGTGGGAAACACCATATATTTT
>TRBV2|NA|NA|TRBJ2-2
CASRGTSNTGELFF
TGTGCCAGCAGAGGGACTTCTAACACCGGGGAGCTGTTTTTT
>TRBV30|NA|few|TRBJ2-1
CAWGRSSLYNEQFF
TGTGCCTGGGGTCGGTCCTCACTATACAATGAGCAGTTCTTC
>TRBV11-2|TRBD1|NA|TRBJ1-2
CASSPTGLGYTF
TGTGCCAGCAGCCCGACAGGGCTCGGCTACACCTTC
>TRBV5-6|NA|few|TRBJ2-2
CASSYDYTGELFF
TGTGCCAGCAGCTACGACTACACCGGGGAGCTGTTTTTT
>TRBV7-3|NA|NA|TRBJ1-1
CASRPDMNTEAFF
TGTGCCAGCAGACCTGACATGAACACTGAAGCTTTCTTT
>TRBV29-1|NA|NA|TRBJ1-2
CSPRFVCWRGLEYGYTF
TGCAGTCCCCGATTCGTCTGTTGGAGAGGACTGGAATATGGCTACACCTTC
>TRBV9|NA|NA|TRBJ2-5
CASSSGIQETQYF
TGTGCCAGCAGCTCCGGGATTCAAGAGACCCAGTACTTC
>TRBV10-3|TRBD1|NA|TRBJ1-1
CASTAGGYAEAFF
TGTGCCAGCACGGCAGGGGGCTATGCTGAAGCTTTCTTT
>TRBV27|NA|NA|TRBJ1-4
CASSLFGGGTNEKLFF
TGTGCCAGCAGTTTATTTGGGGGAGGAACTAATGAAAAACTGTTTTTT
>TRBV28|NA|NA|TRBJ1-2
CASSLGHIYGYTF
TGTGCCAGCAGTTTAGGGCATATCTATGGCTACACCTTC
>TRBV5-5|NA|NA|TRBJ1-2
CASSLAPENYGYTF
TGTGCCAGCAGCTTGGCCCCAGAAAACTATGGCTACACCTTC
>TRBV5-4|TRBD2|few|TRBJ2-2
CASSLVPTSGRHTGELFF
TGTGCCAGCAGCTTGGTGCCAACTAGCGGGAGACACACCGGGGAGCTGTTTTTT
>TRBV4-3|NA|NA|TRBJ2-5
CASSQLAGRWTASQETQYF
TGCGCCAGCAGCCAGTTGGCCGGAAGGTGGACAGCATCTCAAGAGACCCAGTACTTC
>TRBV5-1|NA|once|TRBJ2-1
CASRFGRGHEQFF
TGCGCCAGCAGATTCGGCAGGGGCCATGAGCAGTTCTTC
>TRBV6-5|TRBD1|few|TRBJ1-2
CASTSDRGFGYTF
TGTGCCAGCACCTCGGACAGGGGGTTTGGCTACACCTTC
>TRBV19|TRBD2|NA|TRBJ2-1
CASHPGTSGIEEQFF
TGTGCCAGTCATCCCGGGACTAGCGGGATTGAGGAGCAGTTCTTC
>TRBV4-2|TRBD1|NA|TRBJ1-5
CASSQVSTGVQPQHF
TGTGCCAGCAGCCAGGTCTCGACAGGGGTTCAGCCCCAGCATTTT
>TRBV27|NA|NA|TRBJ1-4
CASSNRDIGEKLFF
TGTGCCAGCAGTAACCGGGACATCGGTGAAAAACTGTTTTTT
>TRBV10-3|NA|once|TRBJ2-7
CAISESVAVSYEQYF
TGTGCCATCAGTGAGTCCGTAGCGGTCTCCTACGAGCAGTACTTC
>TRBV5-4|NA|NA|TRBJ2-7
CASSPDRSSYEQYF
TGTGCCAGCAGCCCCGACAGGAGCTCCTACGAGCAGTACTTC
>TRBV5-1|NA|NA|TRBJ1-1
CASRESGQALYTEAFF
TGCGCCAGCAGGGAGTCTGGTCAAGCACTTTACACTGAAGCTTTCTTT